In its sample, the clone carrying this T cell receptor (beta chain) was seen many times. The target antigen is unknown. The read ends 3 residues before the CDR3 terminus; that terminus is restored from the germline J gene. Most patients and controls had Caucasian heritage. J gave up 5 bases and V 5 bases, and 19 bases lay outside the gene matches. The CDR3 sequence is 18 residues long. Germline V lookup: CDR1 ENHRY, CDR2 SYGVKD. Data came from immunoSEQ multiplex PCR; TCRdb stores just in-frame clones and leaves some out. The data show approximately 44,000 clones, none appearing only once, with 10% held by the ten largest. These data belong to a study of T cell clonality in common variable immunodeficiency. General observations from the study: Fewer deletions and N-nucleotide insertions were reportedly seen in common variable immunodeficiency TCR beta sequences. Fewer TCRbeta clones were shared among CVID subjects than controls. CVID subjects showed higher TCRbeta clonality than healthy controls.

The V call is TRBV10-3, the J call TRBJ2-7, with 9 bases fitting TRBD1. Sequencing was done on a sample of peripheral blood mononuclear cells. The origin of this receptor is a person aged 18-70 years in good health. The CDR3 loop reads CAISLGQGNRRGSDEQYF. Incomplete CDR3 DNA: TGTGCCATCAGTCTGGGACAGGGTAACCGGAGAGGGTCCGACGAG.